One TCR beta chain is described in this entry. Antigen unknown. The data derive from a study of cytomegalovirus exposure and HLA in healthy donors. 60 Vbeta and 13 Jbeta primers were used in PCR. Here immunoSEQ multiplex PCR was the method, and the copy in TCRdb shows in-frame clones only, minus some. The sample consists of around 170,000 clones, roughly four fifths of them appearing once. Study-level results: Later on, an analysis found that several of the most significant clusters appeared to be linked to common viral pathogens, which included parvovirus B19. The likely origin of a cluster of highly shared sequence variants was a sequencing artifact. Testing in vitro showed a few CMV-associated chains specific for CMV antigens. TCR beta V- and J-gene trimming was later associated with a missense DCLRE1C variant.

The TCR originated in a man aged 40-55 years in good health and CMV-seronegative. The specimen was PBMCs.

CDR3 sequence (DNA): TGTGCCACCAGCATTAGACAGGGCTACGAGCAGTACTTC. Translating it yields CATSIRQGYEQYF. V usage is TRBV15 and J usage is TRBJ2-7; 7 positions agree with TRBD1. In germline, CDR1 is LNHNV, CDR2 YYDKDF (reference sequence). This CDR3 spans 13 amino acids. With 4 bases clipped from V and 3 bases from J, the junction kept 3 bases outside the gene matches.